Below are 7 T cell receptor beta chains sequenced from a single sample in a study of blood T cell repertoires in COVID-19. Profiled with immunoSEQ multiplex PCR; TCRdb holds only in-frame clones, not every one. Here the sample spans over 250,000 clones, approximately 86% being singletons. Sequencing used peripheral blood. Source of these receptors: a woman in her twenties or thirties with acute or convalescent COVID-19.

J is TRBJ1-5 and V is TRBV4-2; 11 bases are shared with TRBD1. J lost 5 bases, V lost 2 bases, and 11 bases had no gene match. This CDR3 is 18 amino acids long. Germline CDR1 and CDR2: LGHNA and YNFKEQ. CDR3 bases: TGTGCCAGCAGCCAACAAGGACAGGGGGCGCTTAGGGATCAGCCCCAGCATTTT. This codes for CASSQQGQGALRDQPQHF.

The chain is built from TRBV21-1 and TRBJ2-3; TRBD2, the table's D call, lacks a check against the DNA. TRBV21-1 is a documented pseudogene. This CDR3 is built from 14 residues. The CDR3 DNA follows: TGTGCCAGCAGCAAAGTTAACTCCACAGATACGCAGTATTTT. Translated: CASSKVNSTDTQYF.

V and J are TRBV4-3 and TRBJ1-1, with 8 bases aligning to TRBD1. The CDR3 is 15 residues long. The germline gives CDR1 LGHNA, CDR2 YSLEER. Trimming took 6 bases from V and 0 from J; bases not matched to a gene: 6. The CDR3 region is CASRQGVNMNTEAFF. For the CDR3, the DNA is TGCGCCAGCAGACAGGGGGTTAACATGAACACTGAAGCTTTCTTT.

The rearrangement uses TRBV27 and TRBJ2-7; 9 bases line up with TRBD2. In germline, CDR1 is MNHEY, CDR2 SMNVEV (reference sequence). Trimming at V came to 3 bases and at J to 3 bases, leaving 3 bases not matched to a gene. The CDR3 sequence is 14 residues long. The CDR3 loop is CASSLDSGGYEQYF. The CDR3 bases are TGTGCCAGCAGTTTGGATAGCGGGGGCTACGAGCAGTACTTC.

CDR3 nucleotides: TGTGCCAGCAGCGACCTACTAGCGGGAGATAGGGGCACAGATACGCAGTATTTT. This gives the protein CASSDLLAGDRGTDTQYF. The gene calls are TRBV9 and TRBJ2-3, with 11 bases aligning to TRBD2. The V gene's germline CDR1 is SGDLS and CDR2 YYNGEE. J was trimmed by 1 base and V by 3 bases; bases with no gene match: 10. CDR3 length: 18 amino acids.

This clone was seen a single time. The genes are TRBV7-8 and TRBJ2-1; 7 positions agree with TRBD1. CDR3 size: 16 residues. Germline V lookup: CDR1 SGHVS, CDR2 FQNEAQ. With 2 bases clipped from V and 7 bases from J, the junction kept 11 bases outside the gene matches. CDR3 residues: CASSLSRWGQRNEQFF. In DNA form, the CDR3 reads TGTGCCAGCAGCTTAAGTAGGTGGGGACAGCGGAATGAGCAGTTCTTC. Combining the CDR3 with reference TRBV7-8 and TRBJ2-1 gives the whole variable domain GAGVSQSPRYKVAKRGQDVALRCDPISGHVSLFWYQQALGQGPEFLTYFQNEAQLDKSGLPSDRFFAERPEGSVSTLKIQRTQQEDSAVYLCASSLSRWGQRNEQFFGPGTRLTVL.

This sequence joins TRBV6-5 and TRBJ2-7; 8 bases are shared with TRBD1. The V gene end was trimmed by 0 bases and the J gene end by 5 bases; junction bases not matched to a gene: 6. Germline V CDR1 and CDR2: MNHEY, SVGAGI. The CDR3 covers 15 residues. CDR3 residues: CASSYSRTGTHEQYF. In DNA form, the CDR3 reads TGTGCCAGCAGTTACTCGCGGACAGGGACTCACGAGCAGTACTTC.